Below, one T cell receptor (beta chain) is given with its context. The sample is drawn from a study of radiotherapy plus CTLA-4 blockade in lung cancer. On the study more broadly: 15% to 20% of patients responded objectively, and around 31% achieved disease control.

The repertoire was sequenced with immunoSEQ multiplex PCR; TCRdb's copy has only in-frame clones and lacks some. The sample lists more than 90,000 clones; about 83% were seen once. CDR1 is MNHEY, CDR2 SMNVEV, per germline (reference sequence). The CDR3 is 14 amino acids. V lost 5 bases and J lost 4; bases outside the gene matches: 5. V and J are TRBV27 and TRBJ2-7, with TRBD1 matching 10 bases. The material sequenced was peripheral blood, taken from a patient treated with radiotherapy plus ipilimumab. This clonotype was obtained from a human donor with non-small cell lung cancer who had a partial response to radiotherapy plus ipilimumab. CDR3 DNA sequence: TGTGCCAGCAGTCCCGGGACAGGGGTATACGAGCAGTACTTC. It yields the protein CASSPGTGVYEQYF.